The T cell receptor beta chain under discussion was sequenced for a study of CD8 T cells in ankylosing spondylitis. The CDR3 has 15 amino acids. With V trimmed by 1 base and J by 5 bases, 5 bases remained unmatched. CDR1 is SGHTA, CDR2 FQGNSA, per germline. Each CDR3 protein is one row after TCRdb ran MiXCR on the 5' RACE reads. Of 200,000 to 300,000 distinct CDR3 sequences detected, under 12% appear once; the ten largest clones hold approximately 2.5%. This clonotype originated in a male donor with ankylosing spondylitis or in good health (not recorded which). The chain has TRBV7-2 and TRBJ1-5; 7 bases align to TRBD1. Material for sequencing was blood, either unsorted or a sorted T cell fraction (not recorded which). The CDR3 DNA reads TGTGCCAGCAGCTTAGAGGGGACAGCTTATCAGCCCCAGCATTTT. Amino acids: CASSLEGTAYQPQHF.